Listed below are T cell receptor beta chains from one sample, sequenced in a study of T cell responses to AZD1222 COVID-19 vaccine. TCRdb's table, derived via immunoSEQ multiplex PCR, lists solely in-frame clones and lacks some. The sample lists just under 100,000 clones, roughly 84% occurring once. The material was peripheral blood, obtained on day 0 of AZD1222 vaccination. The receptors here all came from an adult in good health. Both conserved end residues are part of each CDR3. Each record gives: V gene, clone size, J gene, CDR3 protein. Size is omitted from some rows. Given values are once, few, many or a class for expanded clones.

V gene: TRBV19; clone size: few; J gene: TRBJ1-5; CDR3 protein: CASTKGPGGVQPQHF
V gene: TRBV10-1; clone size: NA; J gene: TRBJ1-1; CDR3 protein: CASSDRRDTEAFF
V gene: TRBV2; clone size: NA; J gene: TRBJ1-2; CDR3 protein: CASRTPGTGRGYTF
V gene: TRBV28; clone size: NA; J gene: TRBJ2-3; CDR3 protein: CASSRRGQGYTDTQYF
V gene: TRBV11-3; clone size: NA; J gene: TRBJ2-1; CDR3 protein: CASSRGDRSSYNEQFF
V gene: TRBV28; clone size: NA; J gene: TRBJ2-7; CDR3 protein: CASSLRHAGSYEQYF
V gene: TRBV3-1/TRBV3-2; clone size: NA; J gene: TRBJ1-2; CDR3 protein: CASSQGQNYGYTF
V gene: TRBV20-1; clone size: few; J gene: TRBJ2-7; CDR3 protein: CSAQTPYEQYF
V gene: TRBV10-3; clone size: NA; J gene: TRBJ1-4; CDR3 protein: CAIRSGQLATNEKLFF
V gene: TRBV7-9; clone size: NA; J gene: TRBJ1-2; CDR3 protein: CASSLDNYGYTF
V gene: TRBV5-1; clone size: NA; J gene: TRBJ2-7; CDR3 protein: CASSLAPAGGPYEQYF
V gene: TRBV30; clone size: NA; J gene: TRBJ1-1; CDR3 protein: CAWSVQGTEAFF
V gene: TRBV29-1; clone size: once; J gene: TRBJ2-7; CDR3 protein: CSVDGTGDYEQYF
V gene: TRBV6-6; clone size: NA; J gene: TRBJ2-7; CDR3 protein: CASSYGDTYEQYF
V gene: TRBV6-2/TRBV6-3; clone size: NA; J gene: TRBJ1-2; CDR3 protein: CASSTSTGTGGFGYTF
V gene: TRBV7-2; clone size: NA; J gene: TRBJ2-1; CDR3 protein: CASSLDRSSYNEQFF
V gene: TRBV5-4; clone size: NA; J gene: TRBJ2-3; CDR3 protein: CASSLVGWGAQDTQYF
V gene: TRBV5-4; clone size: NA; J gene: TRBJ2-1; CDR3 protein: CASSLGGGRSYNEQFF
V gene: TRBV2; clone size: NA; J gene: TRBJ1-6; CDR3 protein: CASSLGTENNSPLHF
V gene: TRBV7-8; clone size: once; J gene: TRBJ2-7; CDR3 protein: CASSLGVGWTYEQYF
V gene: TRBV7-2; clone size: NA; J gene: TRBJ2-3; CDR3 protein: CASSKTLGGGDTDTQYF
V gene: TRBV9; clone size: NA; J gene: TRBJ1-2; CDR3 protein: CASSVGTRGLHGYTF
V gene: TRBV9; clone size: many; J gene: TRBJ1-4; CDR3 protein: CASSLTQGGEKLFF
V gene: TRBV19; clone size: NA; J gene: TRBJ2-7; CDR3 protein: CASSIQPGQNYEQYF
V gene: TRBV5-1; clone size: NA; J gene: TRBJ1-4; CDR3 protein: CASRLDGSPRKLFF
V gene: TRBV2; clone size: NA; J gene: TRBJ2-5; CDR3 protein: CASSGRGGAETQYF